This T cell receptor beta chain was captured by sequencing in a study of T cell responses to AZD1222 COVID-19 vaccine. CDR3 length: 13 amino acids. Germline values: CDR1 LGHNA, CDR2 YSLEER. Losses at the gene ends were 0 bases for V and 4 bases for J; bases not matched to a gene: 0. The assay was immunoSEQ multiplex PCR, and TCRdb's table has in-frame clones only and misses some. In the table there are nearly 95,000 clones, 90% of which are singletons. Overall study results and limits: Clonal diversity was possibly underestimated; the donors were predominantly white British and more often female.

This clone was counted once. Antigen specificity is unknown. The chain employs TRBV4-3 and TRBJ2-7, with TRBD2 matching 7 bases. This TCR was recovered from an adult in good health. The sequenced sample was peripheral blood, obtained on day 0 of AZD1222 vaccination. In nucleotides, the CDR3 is TGCGCCAGCAGCCAAGAGCGGGGGTACGAGCAGTACTTC. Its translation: CASSQERGYEQYF.